This T cell receptor beta chain was obtained from a study of blood T cell repertoires in COVID-19. Study-wide background: Acute and convalescent COVID-19 samples came from the United States, Italy and Spain. T cells, B-cell-depleted T cells, or PBMCs provided the cDNA or gDNA that served as material.

Losses at the gene ends were 5 bases for V and 12 bases for J; bases not matched to a gene: 3. Germline CDR1 reads MNHEY; CDR2 reads SVGEGT. This CDR3 contains 11 residues. Per the study methods: Amplification of reference gene primers was used by the study to estimate nucleated cell counts. Here immunoSEQ multiplex PCR was the method, and the copy in TCRdb shows in-frame clones only, minus some. V, J and clone size are taken as reported in that table, and D and trimming were inferred from the DNA itself. Of some 53,000 clones in the sample, 65% to 90% were seen once. The chain uses TRBV6-2 or TRBV6-3 and TRBJ2-1, with TRBD1 identical over 8 bases. Material for sequencing was peripheral blood. This clonotype originated in a man between 65 and 80 years old with acute or convalescent COVID-19. Written as DNA, the CDR3 is TGTGCCAGCAGTCATGGGACAGGGCAGTTCTTC. It translates to CASSHGTGQFF.